This entry concerns a single T cell receptor beta chain. The data were taken from a study of blood T cell repertoires in COVID-19. Profiled with immunoSEQ multiplex PCR; TCRdb holds only in-frame clones, not every one. Of hundreds of thousands of clones listed, 85% to 90% were seen once; the top ten hold around 15%. The sequence came from a man younger than 30 who had recovered from COVID-19. The sequencing sample was made of PBMCs or T cells enriched from blood (not recorded which).

The CDR3 nucleotides read TGTGCCAGCAGCTTACCTACTAGCGGGACATACAATGAGCAGTTCTTC. Amino acids: CASSLPTSGTYNEQFF. The chain links TRBV5-6 to TRBJ2-1, with 10 positions matching TRBD2. CDR1 is SGHDT, CDR2 YYEEEE, per germline. CDR3 size: 16 residues. Unmatched junction bases numbered 6, after V lost 2 bases and J lost 4 bases. The full variable domain, its missing parts supplied by reference TRBV5-6 and TRBJ2-1, is DAGVTQSPTHLIKTRGQQVTLRCSPKSGHDTVSWYQQALGQGPQFIFQYYEEEERQRGNFPDRFSGHQFPNYSSELNVNALLLGDSALYLCASSLPTSGTYNEQFFGPGTRLTVL.